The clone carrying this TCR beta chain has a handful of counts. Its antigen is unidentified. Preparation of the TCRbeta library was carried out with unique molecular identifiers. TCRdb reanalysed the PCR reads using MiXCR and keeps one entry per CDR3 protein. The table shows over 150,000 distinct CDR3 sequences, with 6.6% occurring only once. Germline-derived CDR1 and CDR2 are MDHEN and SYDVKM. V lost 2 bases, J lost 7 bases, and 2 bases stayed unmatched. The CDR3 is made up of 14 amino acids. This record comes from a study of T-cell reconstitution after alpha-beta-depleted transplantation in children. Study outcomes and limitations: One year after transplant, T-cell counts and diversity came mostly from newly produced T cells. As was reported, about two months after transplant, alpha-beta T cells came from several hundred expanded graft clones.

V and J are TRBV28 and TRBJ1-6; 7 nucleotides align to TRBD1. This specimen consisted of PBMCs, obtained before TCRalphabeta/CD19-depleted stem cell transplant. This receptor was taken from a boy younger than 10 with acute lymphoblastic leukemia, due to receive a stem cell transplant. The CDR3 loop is CASSLGGGNSPLHF. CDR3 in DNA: TGTGCCAGCAGTTTAGGAGGGGGCAATTCACCCCTCCACTTT.